The 26 T cell receptor beta chains given below trace back to one sample, sequenced in a study of control samples from healthy donors and cancer patients. The assay was immunoSEQ multiplex PCR, and TCRdb's table has in-frame clones only and misses some. The sample gives some 120,000 clones, over 90% of which show up once; 2.6% is in the top ten. The sequenced sample was blood. The receptor set was obtained from a man in his thirties or forties in good health.

The table lists this clone with a count of one. The rearrangement joins TRBV6-5 to TRBJ2-7; TRBD1 might be the D (6 bases). Germline V gene sequence: CDR1 MNHEY, CDR2 SVGAGI. CDR3 size: 13 residues. Trimming removed 6 bases at V and 7 bases at J, with 16 bases between. The CDR3 DNA reads as TGTGCCAGCAGAGAGACAGGTGTGAGGGAGCAGTACTTC. This codes for CASRETGVREQYF.

The J gene is TRBJ2-7, the V gene TRBV7-9; possible D gene TRBD1, 6 bases. Germline CDR1 and CDR2: SEHNR and FQNEAQ (reference sequence). The CDR3 sequence is 13 residues long. Trimming took 5 bases from V and 5 from J, leaving 13 bases between them. The DNA of the CDR3 is TGTGCCAGCAGCCTAATAACAGGGAACGAGCAGTACTTC. Translating gives CASSLITGNEQYF.

The chain uses TRBV5-6 and TRBJ1-2, with a weak D call TRBD1 (5 bases). Trimming removed 0 bases from V and 4 bases from J, with 10 bases in between. This CDR3 comprises 14 residues. From germline, CDR1 is SGHDT and CDR2 YYEEEE. The CDR3 loop reads CASSLDRLLYGYTF. Written as DNA, the CDR3 is TGTGCCAGCAGCTTGGACAGGTTACTCTATGGCTACACCTTC.

The CDR3 DNA reads TGTGCCACCAGCAGAAACGCCCCAGGAAGGACCTCCTATAATTCACCCCTCCACTTT. This gives the protein CATSRNAPGRTSYNSPLHF. The rearrangement uses TRBV15 and TRBJ1-6; no clear D. CDR1 LNHNV and CDR2 YYDKDF come from the germline V gene (reference sequence). The germline V and J ends were trimmed by 2 bases and 0 bases, with 17 bases remaining between them. This CDR3 contains 19 residues.

The chain uses TRBV6-5 and TRBJ2-5, with 13 bases matching TRBD2. This CDR3 has 14 amino acids. Germline CDR1 reads MNHEY; CDR2 reads SVGAGI. The V gene end was trimmed by 9 bases and the J gene end by 7 bases; junction bases not matched to a gene: 8. The DNA for the CDR3 is TGTGCCAGTACTAGCGGGGGGGCCCAGGGGACCCAGTACTTC. Protein product: CASTSGGAQGTQYF.

The chain joins TRBV10-3 to TRBJ2-5; D possibly corresponds to TRBD2 (5 bases). Trimming stripped 0 bases from V and 5 bases from J, with 10 bases between. CDR1 and CDR2 (germline): ENHRY, SYGVKD. This CDR3 is built from 14 residues. CDR3 sequence reads: CAISESDSVETQYF. CDR3 in DNA: TGTGCCATCAGTGAGTCGGACTCGGTGGAGACCCAGTACTTC.

The genes are TRBV28 and TRBJ2-7; the match to TRBD2 covers 11 bases. Per the germline V gene, CDR1 is MDHEN and CDR2 is SYDVKM. V lost 8 bases, J lost 4 bases, and 16 bases stayed unmatched. CDR3 length: 17 residues. CDR3 sequence: CASRRALAGGRRYEQYF. CDR3 in DNA: TGTGCCAGCCGCAGGGCGCTAGCGGGGGGCCGAAGGTACGAGCAGTACTTC.

This chain connects TRBV12-5 to TRBJ2-2; TRBD1 matches 8 bases. V trimming: 0 bases; J trimming: 5 bases; junction bases outside the gene matches: 11. The CDR3 is 18 amino acids. Germline CDR1 is LGHNT and CDR2 is FRNRAP. This CDR3 is CASGLVGPATGGTGELFF. CDR3 coding DNA: TGTGCTAGTGGTTTGGTAGGTCCGGCCACAGGGGGGACCGGGGAGCTGTTTTTT.

The rearrangement links TRBV18 to TRBJ2-2, with D possibly being TRBD1 (6 bases). This CDR3 has 17 amino acids. V was shortened by 3 bases and J by 3 bases, with 17 bases between the two germline ends. Germline CDR1 and CDR2: KGHSH and LQKENI. CDR3: CASSPGLGAFYTGELFF. In DNA, the CDR3 is TGTGCCAGCTCACCGGGGCTGGGGGCCTTTTACACCGGGGAGCTGTTTTTT.

CDR3 region: CASSIARTGGADTQYF. The CDR3 DNA reads as TGTGCCAGTAGTATAGCCCGGACAGGCGGGGCAGATACGCAGTATTTT. The chain recombines TRBV19 with TRBJ2-3, with D tentatively TRBD1 (7 bases). The germline V and J ends were trimmed by 1 base and 4 bases, with 15 bases remaining between them. Germline assignment: CDR1 LNHDA and CDR2 SQIVND (reference sequence). The CDR3 contains 16 residues.

The rearrangement uses TRBV7-2 and TRBJ1-5; no definite D call. Germline loops: CDR1 SGHTA, CDR2 FQGNSA. The CDR3 loop spans 15 amino acids. Trimming took off 5 bases at V and 3 bases at J, with 14 bases between the two ends. CDR3 region: CASSRFGGVNQPQHF. CDR3 sequence (DNA): TGTGCCAGCAGCCGCTTTGGAGGAGTCAATCAGCCCCAGCATTTT.

The J gene is TRBJ1-1, the V gene TRBV5-1; D may be TRBD1 (5 bases). Germline CDR1 and CDR2: SGHRS and YFSETQ. This CDR3 contains 15 residues. Trimming removed 2 bases from V and 4 bases from J, with 15 bases in between. The CDR3 is CASSLDSGEGTEAFF. CDR3 sequence (DNA): TGCGCCAGCAGCTTAGACAGTGGGGAGGGCACTGAAGCTTTCTTT.

This clone was observed once. The chain couples TRBV6-5 to TRBJ1-4; D is ambiguous. The CDR3 sequence is 16 residues long. V was clipped by 0 bases and J by 0 bases, with 8 bases between them. Germline values: CDR1 MNHEY, CDR2 SVGAGI. The chain's CDR3 is CASSYSFSATNEKLFF. CDR3 sequence (DNA): TGTGCCAGCAGTTACTCGTTCAGCGCAACTAATGAAAAACTGTTTTTT.

The count of this clone is one. The genes are TRBV12-5 and TRBJ2-1; 13 positions agree with TRBD2. Trimming cost V 0 bases and J 0 bases; bases outside gene matches: 14. The germline V gene encodes CDR1 LGHNT and CDR2 FRNRAP. The CDR3 runs to 22 residues. CDR3 amino acids: CASGLVRKLTSGGLSSYNEQFF. DNA of the CDR3: TGTGCTAGTGGTTTGGTACGTAAGTTGACTAGCGGGGGGCTTAGCTCCTACAATGAGCAGTTCTTC.

The V and J genes are TRBV5-8 and TRBJ1-2; 10 bases are shared with TRBD1. Germline CDR1 SGHTS, CDR2 YDEGEE. With V trimmed by 4 bases and J by 3 bases, 6 bases remained unmatched. The CDR3 consists of 15 residues. CDR3: CASSETGTGDYGYTF. The CDR3 DNA sequence: TGTGCCAGCAGCGAGACCGGGACAGGGGACTATGGCTACACCTTC.

The chain recombines TRBV11-2 with TRBJ2-3; the match to TRBD1 covers 10 bases. The CDR3 has 15 residues. The V gene's germline CDR1 is SGHAT and CDR2 FQNNGV. Trimming at V came to 5 bases and at J to 4 bases, leaving 6 bases not matched to a gene. CDR3 in amino acids: CASSRTGGDADTQYF. In DNA form, the CDR3 reads TGTGCCAGCAGCCGGACAGGGGGGGACGCAGATACGCAGTATTTT.

The rearrangement joins TRBV12-3 or TRBV12-4 to TRBJ1-3; possible D gene TRBD1, 5 bases. The CDR3 loop spans 13 amino acids. Trimming took off 5 bases at V and 1 base at J, with 6 bases between the two ends. In DNA form, the CDR3 reads TGTGCCAGCAGTGGGGGGTCTGGAAACACCATATATTTT. It translates to CASSGGSGNTIYF.

This clone was observed a single time. V and J are TRBV20-1 and TRBJ2-5, with 7 bases identical to TRBD2. Germline V gene data show CDR1 as DFQATT and CDR2 as SNEGSKA (reference sequence). V gave up 5 bases and J gave up 9 bases; unmatched junction bases: 3. The CDR3 length is 10 residues. CDR3 DNA sequence: TGCAGTGCTGCCCGGGAGGCCCAGTACTTC. Encoded protein: CSAAREAQYF.

The chain uses TRBV2 and TRBJ1-1; 7 bases map to TRBD1. Per the germline V gene, CDR1 is SNHLY and CDR2 is FYNNEI. The length of the CDR3 is 15 residues. V lost 6 bases to trimming and J lost 0 bases; unmatched junction nucleotides: 7. CDR3 in amino acids: CASRDDRDLNTEAFF. CDR3 bases: TGTGCCAGCAGAGACGACAGGGATTTGAACACTGAAGCTTTCTTT.

The rearrangement joins TRBV3-1 (or the pseudogene TRBV3-2) to TRBJ2-5; 7 bases agree with TRBD2. The CDR3 is 14 amino acids. Germline loops: CDR1 LGHDT, CDR2 YNNKEL (reference sequence). The V segment lost 0 bases and the J segment 4 bases; nucleotides outside the gene matches: 2. The CDR3 DNA reads as TGTGCCAGCAGCCAAGACTGGGGGGGAGAGACCCAGTACTTC. Protein product: CASSQDWGGETQYF.

The V gene is TRBV11-2, the J gene TRBJ2-7; 10 positions match TRBD1. The CDR3 is made up of 15 amino acids. V was clipped by 4 bases and J by 3 bases; unmatched bases: 6. Germline V gene data show CDR1 as SGHAT and CDR2 as FQNNGV. CDR3 sequence: CASSWGDRGVYEQYF. The CDR3 region has the DNA TGTGCCAGCAGCTGGGGGGACAGGGGCGTCTACGAGCAGTACTTC. Full variable domain (missing parts from reference TRBV11-2 and TRBJ2-7): EAGVAQSPRYKIIEKRQSVAFWCNPISGHATLYWYQQILGQGPKLLIQFQNNGVVDDSQLPKDRFSAERLKGVDSTLKIQPAKLEDSAVYLCASSWGDRGVYEQYFGPGTRLTVT.

The chain employs TRBV28 and TRBJ1-1, with 7 bases matching TRBD1. With V trimmed by 6 bases and J by 5 bases, 6 bases remained unmatched. Germline V gene lookup returns CDR1 MDHEN and CDR2 SYDVKM. The CDR3 extends over 13 amino acids. CDR3 region: CASRPQGLTEAFF. CDR3 DNA: TGTGCCAGCAGACCACAGGGGTTGACTGAAGCTTTCTTT.

This chain uses TRBV5-1 with TRBJ1-6; 7 bases align to TRBD1. CDR3 size: 16 residues. J gave up 0 bases and V 0 bases, and 0 bases lay outside the gene matches. Germline CDR1 and CDR2: SGHRS and YFSETQ. CDR3 nucleotides: TGCGCCAGCAGCTTGGGGGACAGCTCCTATAATTCACCCCTCCACTTT. As protein: CASSLGDSSYNSPLHF.

The V and J genes are TRBV11-2 and TRBJ2-4; 7 positions match TRBD1. CDR1 is SGHAT, CDR2 FQNNGV, per germline. The CDR3 runs to 18 residues. V dropped 5 bases and J dropped 0; count of bases not matched to a gene: 13. CDR3 amino acids: CASSNLRDSRLAKNIQYF. The CDR3 nucleotides are TGTGCCAGCAGCAACCTCCGGGACAGTCGTTTAGCCAAAAACATTCAGTACTTC.

The chain has TRBV30 and TRBJ1-2, with D unclear. CDR1 and CDR2 (germline): GTSNPN, SVGIG (reference sequence). The CDR3 consists of 14 residues. V lost 1 base and J lost 4, with 13 bases in between. The CDR3 nucleotides are TGTGCCTGGAGTGGCGCCACTCGGTCCTATGGCTACACCTTC. Translation: CAWSGATRSYGYTF.

The chain is built from TRBV28 and TRBJ1-2, with a weak D call TRBD1 (6 bases). The CDR3 totals 13 residues. Germline CDR1 MDHEN, CDR2 SYDVKM. Trimming cost V 3 bases and J 11 bases, with 16 bases left between them. The CDR3 sequence: CASSLAGVKGYTF. The CDR3 DNA reads TGTGCCAGCAGTTTGGCAGGGGTAAAGGGTTACACCTTC.